This TCR beta chain was identified during a study of T cell clones after liver transplantation. Assay: immunoSEQ multiplex PCR; the TCRdb copy retains only in-frame clones and omits some. Of 65,000 to 85,000 clones listed, less than 90% are singletons. This CDR3 contains 14 residues. V lost 4 bases, J lost 4 bases, and 8 bases lay in between. CDR1 is LGHNA, CDR2 YSLEER, per germline. The clonotype was recovered from a human patient who received a liver transplant. Some T cells may originate from the graft donor. The material sequenced was CD4+ T cells from blood, taken around 48 months after liver transplant. The chain joins TRBV4-3 to TRBJ1-6; TRBD1 might be the D (5 bases). The CDR3 sequence: CASSRQRYNSPLHF. CDR3 in DNA: TGCGCCAGCAGCCGACAGCGATATAATTCACCCCTCCACTTT.